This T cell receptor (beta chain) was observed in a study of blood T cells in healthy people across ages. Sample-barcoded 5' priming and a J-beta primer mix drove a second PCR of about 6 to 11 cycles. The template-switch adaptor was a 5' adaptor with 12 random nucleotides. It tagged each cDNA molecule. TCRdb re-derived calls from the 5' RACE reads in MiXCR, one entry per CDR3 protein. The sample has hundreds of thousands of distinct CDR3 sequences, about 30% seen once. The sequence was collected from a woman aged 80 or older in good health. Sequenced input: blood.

DNA for the CDR3: TGTGCCAGCAGCCAAGAGATTGGACAGGGCTATGGCTACACCTTC. Protein sequence: CASSQEIGQGYGYTF. This rearrangement joins TRBV4-2 to TRBJ1-2, with 8 bases aligning to TRBD1. Germline V gene lookup returns CDR1 LGHNA and CDR2 YNFKEQ. V lost 0 bases, J lost 4 bases, and 4 bases stayed unmatched. The CDR3 is made up of 15 amino acids.